This is a list of T cell receptor beta chains from one sample in a study of shared clonotypes between healthy human individuals. Some clones are missing from TCRdb's copy, which holds only in-frame ones; the method was immunoSEQ multiplex PCR. The sample records about 600,000 clones, around 95% being singletons. Sequenced input: naive CD8+ T cells sorted from blood. All receptors come from a woman younger than 45 in good health. Both conserved end residues are trimmed from each CDR3. A D gene is named only where the DNA matches it firmly. Not every row has a clone size; where given, it reads once, few, many or a size class.

v_gene: TRBV7-2
abundance: -
d_gene: -
CDR3aa: ASSLDRAGPYEKLF

v_gene: TRBV19
abundance: -
d_gene: TRBD2
CDR3aa: ASSRGLAGTGETQY

v_gene: TRBV7-9
abundance: -
d_gene: -
CDR3aa: ASSRKLLWQY

v_gene: TRBV28
abundance: -
d_gene: -
CDR3aa: ASSFASTTDTQY

v_gene: TRBV29-1
abundance: -
d_gene: -
CDR3aa: RRIRTDTDTQY

v_gene: TRBV5-4
abundance: -
d_gene: TRBD1
CDR3aa: ASRRTGEKNIQY

v_gene: TRBV29-1
abundance: -
d_gene: TRBD1
CDR3aa: SVGSGTAVEKLF

v_gene: TRBV2
abundance: -
d_gene: TRBD2
CDR3aa: ASSEGASGRGAYNEQF

v_gene: TRBV4-1
abundance: -
d_gene: -
CDR3aa: ASSVRTDYNEQF

v_gene: TRBV5-1
abundance: -
d_gene: -
CDR3aa: ASSFGQADTEAF

v_gene: TRBV9
abundance: -
d_gene: -
CDR3aa: ASSRDSSSSYEQY

v_gene: TRBV19
abundance: -
d_gene: -
CDR3aa: ASSIRDVHQPQH

v_gene: TRBV4-1
abundance: -
d_gene: -
CDR3aa: ASSQVVTNYGYT

v_gene: TRBV6-5
abundance: -
d_gene: -
CDR3aa: ASSYLLGQPQH

v_gene: TRBV28
abundance: -
d_gene: -
CDR3aa: ASIRDVSSGNTIY

v_gene: TRBV9
abundance: -
d_gene: -
CDR3aa: ASSVGRGNEQF

v_gene: TRBV19
abundance: -
d_gene: -
CDR3aa: ASMARSPIRGSEAF

v_gene: TRBV7-9
abundance: -
d_gene: TRBD1
CDR3aa: ASSSGDRLAKNIQY

v_gene: TRBV13
abundance: -
d_gene: -
CDR3aa: ASSSYLDTYEQY

v_gene: TRBV4-2
abundance: -
d_gene: TRBD1
CDR3aa: ASSQEHRGAYEQY

v_gene: TRBV2
abundance: -
d_gene: -
CDR3aa: ASRETSGEQY

v_gene: TRBV7-8
abundance: once
d_gene: TRBD2
CDR3aa: ATSASSGREYEQY

v_gene: TRBV4-1
abundance: -
d_gene: -
CDR3aa: ASSLSTLTVNYGYT

v_gene: TRBV7-9
abundance: -
d_gene: -
CDR3aa: ASSLAKNTEAF

v_gene: TRBV27
abundance: -
d_gene: TRBD2
CDR3aa: ASSFGTSGYNEQF

v_gene: TRBV29-1
abundance: -
d_gene: -
CDR3aa: SVVGARGKNIQY

v_gene: TRBV7-3
abundance: -
d_gene: -
CDR3aa: ASSFQHTNTGELF

v_gene: TRBV14
abundance: -
d_gene: -
CDR3aa: ASSQVSVTHTGELF

v_gene: TRBV27
abundance: -
d_gene: -
CDR3aa: ASSLFGGSGSETQY

v_gene: TRBV2
abundance: -
d_gene: TRBD1
CDR3aa: ASSPGQGIWEQY

v_gene: TRBV29-1
abundance: -
d_gene: TRBD2
CDR3aa: SVGEREGLGEQY

v_gene: TRBV4-1
abundance: -
d_gene: -
CDR3aa: ASSFRESGELF

v_gene: TRBV7-9
abundance: -
d_gene: TRBD1
CDR3aa: ASSSHKQGWNTEAF

v_gene: TRBV5-4
abundance: -
d_gene: -
CDR3aa: ASSSGSYEQY

v_gene: TRBV7-6
abundance: -
d_gene: TRBD2
CDR3aa: ASSFTSGSSYEQY

v_gene: TRBV5-6
abundance: -
d_gene: -
CDR3aa: ASSWGFGSGTVEQY

v_gene: TRBV6-1
abundance: once
d_gene: -
CDR3aa: ASRGDIQETEAF

v_gene: TRBV7-2
abundance: -
d_gene: -
CDR3aa: ASSLGGRPWQETQY

v_gene: TRBV6-1
abundance: -
d_gene: -
CDR3aa: ASSETGTVFFYGYT

v_gene: TRBV19
abundance: -
d_gene: -
CDR3aa: ASSEDTEAF

v_gene: TRBV19
abundance: few
d_gene: -
CDR3aa: CSSRGGFTEAF

v_gene: TRBV28
abundance: -
d_gene: TRBD2
CDR3aa: ASSPPERERSVWVSEQY

v_gene: TRBV21-1
abundance: -
d_gene: -
CDR3aa: ASSKGKGGTGGTEAF

v_gene: TRBV5-6
abundance: -
d_gene: -
CDR3aa: ASSFSGSRYEQY

v_gene: TRBV11-2
abundance: -
d_gene: -
CDR3aa: ASSFGTKYEQY